This record covers a single T cell receptor beta chain. Its specificity is not known. Germline assignment: CDR1 MNHEY and CDR2 SVGAGI. Trimming stripped 5 bases from V and 5 bases from J, with 15 bases between. CDR3 length: 14 residues. The source of the sample is a study of cytomegalovirus exposure and HLA in healthy donors. Study summary: Caucasian-associated ancestry cluster membership applied to around 80% of some 400 genotyped donors.

Findings of the study overall: Researchers had no immune exposure information except CMV serostatus available. Follow-up analysis seemed to connect common viral pathogens with several of the most significant clusters identified. Most of the CMV-associated TCR beta chains (in a later analysis) appeared to be HLA-restricted.

The PCR was carried out with 60 Vbeta primers and 13 Jbeta primers. This table comes from immunoSEQ multiplex PCR, and its TCRdb copy is limited to in-frame clones, with some not included. The repertoire holds about 130,000 clones, with 80% to 90% as singletons. The receptor was isolated from a woman in her forties in good health and CMV-seropositive. This rearrangement joins TRBV6-5 to TRBJ1-1, with unresolved D. What was sequenced was PBMCs. The CDR3 here is CASSISGWKTEAFF. In nucleotides, the CDR3 is TGTGCCAGCAGTATCAGCGGGTGGAAGACTGAAGCTTTCTTT.